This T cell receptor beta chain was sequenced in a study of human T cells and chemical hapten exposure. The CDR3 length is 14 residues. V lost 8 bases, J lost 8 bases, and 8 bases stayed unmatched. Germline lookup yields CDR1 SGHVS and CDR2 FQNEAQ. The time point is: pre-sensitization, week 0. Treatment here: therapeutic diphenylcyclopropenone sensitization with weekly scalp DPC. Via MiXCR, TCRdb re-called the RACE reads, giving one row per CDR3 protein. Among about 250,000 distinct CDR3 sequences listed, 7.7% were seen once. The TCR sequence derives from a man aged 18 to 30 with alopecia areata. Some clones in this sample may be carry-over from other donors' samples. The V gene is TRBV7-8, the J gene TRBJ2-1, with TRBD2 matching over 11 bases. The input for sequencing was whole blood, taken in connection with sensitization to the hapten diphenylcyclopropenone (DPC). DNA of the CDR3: TGTGCCAGCGTCGGGTTAGCGGGGGGGCATGAGCAGTTCTTC. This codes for CASVGLAGGHEQFF.